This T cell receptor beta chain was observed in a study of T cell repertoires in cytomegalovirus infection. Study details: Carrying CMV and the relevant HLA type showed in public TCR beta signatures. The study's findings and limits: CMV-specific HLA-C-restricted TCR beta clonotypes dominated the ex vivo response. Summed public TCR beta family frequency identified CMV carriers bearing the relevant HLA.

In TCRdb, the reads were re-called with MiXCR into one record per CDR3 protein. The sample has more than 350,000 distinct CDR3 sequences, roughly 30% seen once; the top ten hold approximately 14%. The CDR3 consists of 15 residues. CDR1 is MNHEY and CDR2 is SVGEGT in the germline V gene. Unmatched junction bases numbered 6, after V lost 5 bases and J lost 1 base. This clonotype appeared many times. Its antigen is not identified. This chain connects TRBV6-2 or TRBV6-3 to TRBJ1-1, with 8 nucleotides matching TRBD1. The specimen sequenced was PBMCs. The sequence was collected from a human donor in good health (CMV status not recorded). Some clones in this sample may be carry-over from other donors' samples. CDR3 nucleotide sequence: TGTGCCAGCAGTCGACAGGGGAAAACGAACACTGAAGCTTTCTTT. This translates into CASSRQGKTNTEAFF.